This TCR beta chain is drawn from a study of blood T cells in healthy people across ages. Overall study results and limits: In older individuals, TCR beta diversity per million T cells was lower, falling roughly linearly with age. Long-lived donors exceeded aged donors in naive CD4+ cells and diversity.

A second PCR of about 7 to 11 cycles used a sample-barcoded 5' primer and a J-beta primer mix. Template switching added a 12-random-nucleotide identifier to every cDNA molecule. TCRdb ran MiXCR on the 5' RACE reads and lists one entry per CDR3 protein. The sample holds roughly 1.5 million distinct CDR3 sequences, roughly two fifths seen once. In the case of this clonotype: Its antigen is undetermined.

The CDR3 consists of 15 residues. Between the trimmed V and J ends, which lost 8 bases and 6 bases, there was a span of 19 bases. Looked up from germline, CDR1 is ENHRY and CDR2 is SYGVKD. Each sample had at least 6.5 million PBMCs isolated. This TCR was sampled from a young woman in good health. Specimen: blood. The genes are TRBV10-3 and TRBJ1-4; possible D gene TRBD1, 5 bases. In nucleotides, the CDR3 is TGTGCCATCGGGCAATTAGGGGCGACGGATGAAAAACTGTTTTTT. It encodes CAIGQLGATDEKLFF.